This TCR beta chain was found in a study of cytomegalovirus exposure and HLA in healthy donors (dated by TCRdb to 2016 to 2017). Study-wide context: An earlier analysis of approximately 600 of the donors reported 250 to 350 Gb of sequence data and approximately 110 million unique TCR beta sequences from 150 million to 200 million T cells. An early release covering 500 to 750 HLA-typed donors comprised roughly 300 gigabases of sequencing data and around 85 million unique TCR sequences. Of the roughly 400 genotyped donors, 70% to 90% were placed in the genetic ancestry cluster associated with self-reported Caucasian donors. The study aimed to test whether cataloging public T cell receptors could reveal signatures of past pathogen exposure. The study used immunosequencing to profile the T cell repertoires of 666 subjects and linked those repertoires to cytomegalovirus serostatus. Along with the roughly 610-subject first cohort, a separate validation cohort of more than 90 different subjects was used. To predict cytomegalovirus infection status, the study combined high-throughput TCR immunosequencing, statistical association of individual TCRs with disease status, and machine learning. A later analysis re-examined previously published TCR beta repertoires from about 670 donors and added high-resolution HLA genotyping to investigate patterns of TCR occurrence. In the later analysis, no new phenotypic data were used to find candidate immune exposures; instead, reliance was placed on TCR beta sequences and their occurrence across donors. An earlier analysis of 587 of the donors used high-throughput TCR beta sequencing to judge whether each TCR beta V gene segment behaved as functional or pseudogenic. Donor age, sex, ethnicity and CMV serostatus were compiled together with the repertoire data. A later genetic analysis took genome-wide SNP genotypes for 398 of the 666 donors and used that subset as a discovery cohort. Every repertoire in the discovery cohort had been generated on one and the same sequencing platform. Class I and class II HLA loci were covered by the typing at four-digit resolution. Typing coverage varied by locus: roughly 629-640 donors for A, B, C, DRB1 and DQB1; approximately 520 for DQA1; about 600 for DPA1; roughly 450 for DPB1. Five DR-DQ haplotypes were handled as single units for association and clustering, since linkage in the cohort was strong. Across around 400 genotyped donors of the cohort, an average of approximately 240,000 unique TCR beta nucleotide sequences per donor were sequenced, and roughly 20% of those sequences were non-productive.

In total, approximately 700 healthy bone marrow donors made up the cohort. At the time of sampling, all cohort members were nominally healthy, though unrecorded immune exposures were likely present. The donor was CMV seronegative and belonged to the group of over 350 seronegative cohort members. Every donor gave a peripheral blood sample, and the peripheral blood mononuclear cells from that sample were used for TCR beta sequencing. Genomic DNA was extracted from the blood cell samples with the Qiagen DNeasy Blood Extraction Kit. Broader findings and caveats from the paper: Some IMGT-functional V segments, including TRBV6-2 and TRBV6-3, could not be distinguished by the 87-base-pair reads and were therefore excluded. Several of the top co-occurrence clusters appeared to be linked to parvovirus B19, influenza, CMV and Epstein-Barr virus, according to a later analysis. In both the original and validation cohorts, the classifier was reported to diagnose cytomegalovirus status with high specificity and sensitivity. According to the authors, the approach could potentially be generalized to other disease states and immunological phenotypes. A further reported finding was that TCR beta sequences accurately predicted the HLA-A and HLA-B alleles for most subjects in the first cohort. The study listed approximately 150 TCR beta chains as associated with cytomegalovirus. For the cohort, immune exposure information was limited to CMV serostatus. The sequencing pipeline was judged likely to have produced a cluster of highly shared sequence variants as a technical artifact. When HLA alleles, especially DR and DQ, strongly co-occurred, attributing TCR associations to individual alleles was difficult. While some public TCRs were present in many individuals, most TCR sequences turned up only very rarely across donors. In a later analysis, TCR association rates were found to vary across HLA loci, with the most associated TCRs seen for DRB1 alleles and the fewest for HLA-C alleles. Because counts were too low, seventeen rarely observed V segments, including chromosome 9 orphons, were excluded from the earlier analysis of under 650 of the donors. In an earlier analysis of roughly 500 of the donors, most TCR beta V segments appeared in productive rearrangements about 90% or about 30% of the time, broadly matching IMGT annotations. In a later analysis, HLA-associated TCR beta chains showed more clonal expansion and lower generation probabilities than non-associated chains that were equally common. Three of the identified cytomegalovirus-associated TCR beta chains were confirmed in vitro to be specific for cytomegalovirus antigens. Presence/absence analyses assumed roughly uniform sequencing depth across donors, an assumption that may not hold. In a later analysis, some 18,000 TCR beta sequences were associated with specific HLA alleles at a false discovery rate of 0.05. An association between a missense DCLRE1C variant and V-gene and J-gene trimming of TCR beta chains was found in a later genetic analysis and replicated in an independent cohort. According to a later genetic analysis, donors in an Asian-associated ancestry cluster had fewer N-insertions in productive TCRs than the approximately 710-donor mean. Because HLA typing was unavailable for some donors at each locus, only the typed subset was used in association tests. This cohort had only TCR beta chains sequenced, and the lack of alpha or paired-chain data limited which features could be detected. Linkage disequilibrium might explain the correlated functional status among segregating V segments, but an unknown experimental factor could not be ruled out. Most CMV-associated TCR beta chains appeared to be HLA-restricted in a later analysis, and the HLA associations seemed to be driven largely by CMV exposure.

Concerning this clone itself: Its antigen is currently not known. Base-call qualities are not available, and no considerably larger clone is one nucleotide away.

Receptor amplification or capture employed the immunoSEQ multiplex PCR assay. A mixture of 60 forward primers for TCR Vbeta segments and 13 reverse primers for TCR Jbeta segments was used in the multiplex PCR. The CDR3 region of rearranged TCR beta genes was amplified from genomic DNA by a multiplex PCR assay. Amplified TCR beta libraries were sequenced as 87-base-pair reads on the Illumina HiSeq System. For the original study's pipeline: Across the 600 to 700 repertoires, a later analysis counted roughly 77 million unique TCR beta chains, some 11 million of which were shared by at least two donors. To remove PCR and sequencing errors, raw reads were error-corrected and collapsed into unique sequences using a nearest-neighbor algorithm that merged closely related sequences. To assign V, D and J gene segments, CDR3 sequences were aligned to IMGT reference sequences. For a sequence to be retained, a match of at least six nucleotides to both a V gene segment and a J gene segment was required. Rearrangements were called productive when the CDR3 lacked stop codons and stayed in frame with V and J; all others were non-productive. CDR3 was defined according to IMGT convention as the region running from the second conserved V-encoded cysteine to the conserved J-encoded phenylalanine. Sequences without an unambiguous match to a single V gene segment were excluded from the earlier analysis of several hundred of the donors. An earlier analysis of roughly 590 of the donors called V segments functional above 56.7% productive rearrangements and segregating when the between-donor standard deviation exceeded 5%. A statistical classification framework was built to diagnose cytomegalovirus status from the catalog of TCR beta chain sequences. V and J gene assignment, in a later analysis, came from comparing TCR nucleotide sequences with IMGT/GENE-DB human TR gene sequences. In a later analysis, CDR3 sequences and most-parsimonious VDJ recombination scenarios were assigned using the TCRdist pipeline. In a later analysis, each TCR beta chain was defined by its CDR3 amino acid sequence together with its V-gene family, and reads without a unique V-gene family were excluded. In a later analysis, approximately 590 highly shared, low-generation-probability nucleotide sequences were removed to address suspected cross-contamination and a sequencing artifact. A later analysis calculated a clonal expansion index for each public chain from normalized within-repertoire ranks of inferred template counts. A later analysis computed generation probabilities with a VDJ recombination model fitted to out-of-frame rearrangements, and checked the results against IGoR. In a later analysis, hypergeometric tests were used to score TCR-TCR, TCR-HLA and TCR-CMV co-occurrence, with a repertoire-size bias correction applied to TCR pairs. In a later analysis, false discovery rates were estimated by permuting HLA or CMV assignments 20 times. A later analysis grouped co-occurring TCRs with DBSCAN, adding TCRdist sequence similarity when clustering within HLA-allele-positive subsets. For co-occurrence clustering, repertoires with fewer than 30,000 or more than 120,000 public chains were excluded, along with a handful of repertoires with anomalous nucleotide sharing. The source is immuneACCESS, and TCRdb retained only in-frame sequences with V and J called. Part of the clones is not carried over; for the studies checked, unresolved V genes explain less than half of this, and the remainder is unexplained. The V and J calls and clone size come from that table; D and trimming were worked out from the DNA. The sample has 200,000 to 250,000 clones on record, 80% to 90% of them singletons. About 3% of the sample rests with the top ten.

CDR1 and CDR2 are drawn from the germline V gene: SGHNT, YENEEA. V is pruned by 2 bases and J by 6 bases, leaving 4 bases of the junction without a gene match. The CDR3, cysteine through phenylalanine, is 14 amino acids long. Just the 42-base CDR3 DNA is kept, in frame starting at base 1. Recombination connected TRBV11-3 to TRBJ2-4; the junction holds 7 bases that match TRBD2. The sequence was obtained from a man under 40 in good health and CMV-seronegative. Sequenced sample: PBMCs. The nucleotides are TGTGCCAGCAGCTTAAACGGGGGGAGAAACATTCAGTACTTC. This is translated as CASSLNGGRNIQYF.